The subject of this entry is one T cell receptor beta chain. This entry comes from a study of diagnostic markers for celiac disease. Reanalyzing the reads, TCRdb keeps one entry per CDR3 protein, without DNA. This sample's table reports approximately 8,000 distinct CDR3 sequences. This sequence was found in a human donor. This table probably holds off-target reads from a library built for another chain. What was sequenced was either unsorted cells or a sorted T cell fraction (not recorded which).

The CDR3 loop is CAISTDRGSTDTQYF. The chain joins TRBV10-3 to TRBJ2-3; TCRdb's D gene call, TRBD1, goes unchecked for lack of DNA. The CDR3 consists of 15 residues. Per the germline V gene, CDR1 is ENHRY and CDR2 is SYGVKD.